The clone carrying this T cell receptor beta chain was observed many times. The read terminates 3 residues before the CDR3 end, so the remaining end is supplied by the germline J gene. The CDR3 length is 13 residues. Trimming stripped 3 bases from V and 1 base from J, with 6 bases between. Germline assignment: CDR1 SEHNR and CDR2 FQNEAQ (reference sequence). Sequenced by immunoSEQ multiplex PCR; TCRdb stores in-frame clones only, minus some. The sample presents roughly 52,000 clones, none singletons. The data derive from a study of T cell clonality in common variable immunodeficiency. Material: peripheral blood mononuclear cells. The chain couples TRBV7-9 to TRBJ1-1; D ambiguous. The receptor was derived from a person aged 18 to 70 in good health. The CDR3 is CASSFRQNTEAFF. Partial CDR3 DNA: TGTGCCAGCAGCTTTAGACAGAACACTGAA.